In its sample, the clone carrying this TCR beta chain was seen many times. Its target is not known. The data originate from a study of T cells in Graves' hyperthyroidism and ophthalmopathy. Study results and caveats: In the analysis, a 13 V-J model separated ophthalmopathy from stable hyperthyroidism.

In the ophthalmopathy cohort, Clinical Activity Score was at least 3, NOSPECS grade at least 4, and duration under 3 months. Exclusion followed for patients with uncontrolled infection, other autoimmune disease, pregnancy or lactation. Based on clinical symptoms, serum thyroxine and TRAb, thyroid ultrasound and orbital computed tomography, diagnoses were reached. Trimming took 0 bases from V and 4 from J, leaving 13 bases between them. This CDR3 contains 15 residues. The germline gives CDR1 SGHDN, CDR2 FVKESK. It was RNA transcripts that yielded the amplified TCR beta CDR3 regions. A set of HTBI primers served as the primers for a first-round RT-PCR of the TCR CDR3. From the multiplex PCR reads, TCRdb called clonotypes with MiXCR, one entry per CDR3 protein. Of about 270,000 distinct CDR3 sequences listed, almost 25% are singletons.

The sequenced sample consisted of blood. The chain combines TRBV14 with TRBJ2-7; tentatively, D is TRBD1 (5 bases). This TCR was recovered from a woman aged 35 to 49 with Graves' ophthalmopathy. The DNA of the CDR3 is TGTGCCAGCAGCCAAGATCCCAGGGCCAAGTACGAGCAGTACTTC. Protein: CASSQDPRAKYEQYF.